The rows below give T cell receptor beta chains drawn from one sample of a study of molecular identifiers for immune sequencing clone quantification. In TCRdb, the PCR reads were re-called with MiXCR into one record per CDR3 protein. The profile shows under 650,000 distinct CDR3 sequences, roughly 21% of them singletons. The sequencing input was naive CD8+ T cells from blood, with Jurkat cell RNA spiked in. These TCRs come from a human donor in good health. Some libraries in this study had Jurkat cell RNA spiked in. Both conserved end residues are part of each CDR3. D genes are given only for firm matches. Expanded clones get a size class; other rows say once, few or many, or leave the size out.

d_gene	j_gene	v_gene	abundance	CDR3aa	CDR3nt
TRBD1	TRBJ2-3	TRBV7-9	many	CASSLPPEGTTGEKNTQYF	TGTGCCAGCAGCTTACCGCCTGAAGGAACGACAGGGGAGAAGAATACGCAGTATTTT
NA	TRBJ1-1	TRBV7-2	many	CASSSWGDTEAFF	TGTGCCAGCAGCTCATGGGGGGACACTGAAGCTTTCTTT
NA	TRBJ2-5	TRBV27	many	CASSFSTQETQYF	TGTGCCAGCAGTTTTTCCACCCAAGAGACCCAGTACTTC
NA	TRBJ2-1	TRBV5-4	many	CASSEGENINNEQFF	TGTGCCAGCAGCGAAGGGGAGAACATTAACAATGAGCAGTTCTTC
TRBD1	TRBJ2-5	TRBV2	NA	CASSGGTGETQYF	TGTGCCAGCAGTGGCGGGACAGGGGAGACCCAGTACTTC
TRBD1	TRBJ2-5	TRBV5-1	many	CASSFSGQRQETQYF	TGCGCCAGCAGCTTTTCGGGACAGAGACAAGAGACCCAGTACTTC
TRBD2	TRBJ2-2	TRBV29-1	many	CSVDPSGGSGTGELFF	TGCAGCGTTGATCCTAGCGGGGGATCGGGCACCGGGGAGCTGTTTTTT
NA	TRBJ2-7	TRBV6-2/TRBV6-3	NA	CASSYSKGASYEQYF	TGTGCCAGCAGTTACTCGAAGGGAGCTTCCTACGAGCAGTACTTC
NA	TRBJ2-3	TRBV29-1	many	CSVEQIADTQYF	TGCAGCGTTGAACAGATCGCCGATACGCAGTATTTT
TRBD1	TRBJ1-6	TRBV5-1	many	CASSSVTGDSIDSPLHF	TGCGCCAGCAGCTCCGTGACAGGGGATAGCATTGATTCACCCCTCCACTTT
TRBD2	TRBJ2-7	TRBV11-2	NA	CASSASGRYYKQYF	TGTGCCAGCAGCGCTAGCGGGAGGTACTACAAGCAGTACTTC